What follows is one T cell receptor beta chain and its context. No antigen is known for it. This specimen belongs to a study of CD8+ T cells in alopecia areata. Study conclusions and caveats: Alphabeta T cells residing in normal skin are also sequenced in scalp samples. Sharing of TCRs across patients appeared less clear than in mice, possibly for HLA-related reasons.

Sequencing relied on a cDNA template that was reverse transcribed from extracted RNA. The protocol was immunoSEQ multiplex PCR, while the TCRdb copy is restricted to in-frame clones and leaves out a portion. The sample records around 150,000 clones, 62% being singletons. V gave up 8 bases and J gave up 5 bases, with 22 bases separating them. The germline V gene has CDR1 MNHEY and CDR2 SMNVEV (reference sequence). This CDR3 has 15 residues. The sequenced material came from CD8+ T cells sorted from blood. This sequence was found in a human donor in good health. The rearrangement links TRBV27 to TRBJ2-7; either TRBD1 or TRBD2 may supply D (5 bases each). Here the CDR3 reads CASGNTGTISHEQYF. CDR3 bases: TGTGCCAGCGGGAATACCGGGACGATCAGCCACGAGCAGTACTTC.